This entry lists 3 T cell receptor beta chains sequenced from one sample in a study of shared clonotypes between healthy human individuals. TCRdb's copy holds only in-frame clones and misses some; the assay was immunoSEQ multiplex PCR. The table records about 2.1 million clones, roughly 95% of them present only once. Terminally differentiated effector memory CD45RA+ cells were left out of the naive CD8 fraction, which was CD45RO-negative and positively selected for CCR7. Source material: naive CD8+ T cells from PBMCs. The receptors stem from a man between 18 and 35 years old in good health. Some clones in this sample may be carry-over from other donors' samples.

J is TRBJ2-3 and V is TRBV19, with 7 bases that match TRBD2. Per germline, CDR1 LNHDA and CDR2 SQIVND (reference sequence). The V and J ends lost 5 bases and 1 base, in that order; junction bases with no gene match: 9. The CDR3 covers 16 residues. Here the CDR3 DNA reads TGTGCCAGTAGTCCCAGACTAGCCTCCCGCACAGATACGCAGTATTTT. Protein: CASSPRLASRTDTQYF.

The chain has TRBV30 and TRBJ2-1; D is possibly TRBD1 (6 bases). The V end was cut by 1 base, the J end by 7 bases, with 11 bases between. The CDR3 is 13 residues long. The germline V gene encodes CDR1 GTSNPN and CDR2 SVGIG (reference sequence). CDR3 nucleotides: TGTGCCTGGAGTGGGGCAGGGGCGAATGAGCAGTTCTTC. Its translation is CAWSGAGANEQFF.

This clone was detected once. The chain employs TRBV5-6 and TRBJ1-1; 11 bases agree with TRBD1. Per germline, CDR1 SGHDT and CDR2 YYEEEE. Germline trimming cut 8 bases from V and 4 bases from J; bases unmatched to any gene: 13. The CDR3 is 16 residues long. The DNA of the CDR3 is TGTGCCAGTTCCCCTATTGGGGGGACAGGGGGCACTGAAGCTTTCTTT. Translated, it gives CASSPIGGTGGTEAFF.